The clone carrying this T cell receptor (beta chain) was seen a few times. PCR amplification relied on 60 Vbeta primers (plus 13 Jbeta primers). Only in-frame clones appear in the TCRdb table, and some are missing; sequencing was by immunoSEQ multiplex PCR. The sample yields under 150,000 clones, around 81% seen once. This entry comes from a study of cytomegalovirus exposure and HLA in healthy donors. The TCR was taken from a woman between 50 and 59 years old in good health and CMV-seronegative. Sequenced input: PBMCs.

CDR3 loop: CASSPSGTGELFF. The CDR3 region has the DNA TGTGCCAGTAGTCCTAGCGGAACCGGGGAGCTGTTTTTT. J is TRBJ2-2 and V is TRBV19, with TRBD2 identical over 7 bases. CDR3 size: 13 residues. V lost 5 bases, J lost 5 bases, and 2 bases stayed unmatched. Per germline, CDR1 LNHDA and CDR2 SQIVND (reference sequence).